Reported below is one T cell receptor (beta chain). Its target is not known. There are 15 residues in the CDR3. Germline values: CDR1 SGHVS, CDR2 FQNEAQ. With 1 base removed from V and 4 bases from J, the gap between germline ends came to 11 bases. The sample originates from a study of blood T cells in healthy people across ages. Alongside a J-beta primer mix, a sample-barcoded 5' primer served in a second PCR lasting roughly 6 to 11 cycles. All cDNA molecules were each tagged by a template-switch adaptor with 12 random nucleotides. TCRdb re-called the 5' RACE reads through MiXCR, storing one row per CDR3 protein. Among around 1,500,000 distinct CDR3 sequences listed, about 43% were seen once. Overall study findings and caveats: Older age went with lower TCR beta diversity per million T cells, in a roughly linear way.

The chain links TRBV7-8 to TRBJ2-1; perhaps TRBD2 as D (5 bases). The sequenced sample was blood. The TCR sequence derives from a woman younger than 30 in good health. CDR3 sequence reads: CASSLGRAEYNEQFF. CDR3 DNA: TGTGCCAGCAGCTTAGGTCGAGCGGAGTACAATGAGCAGTTCTTC.